This T cell receptor (beta chain) was obtained from a study of T cell responses to AZD1222 COVID-19 vaccine. Study-wide points: Only a handful of AZD1222 recipients, several in all, had baseline seropositivity.

Note on this clone: Its specificity is not known.

Data came from immunoSEQ multiplex PCR; TCRdb stores just in-frame clones and leaves some out. The sample carries roughly 100,000 clones, about 88% recorded once. This CDR3 is 16 amino acids long. CDR1 is ENHRY, CDR2 SYGVKD, per germline. Trimming cost V 3 bases and J 2 bases, with 13 bases left between them. Sequencing used peripheral blood, obtained on day 0 of AZD1222 vaccination. This TCR came from an adult in good health. J is TRBJ1-4 and V is TRBV10-3; tentatively, D is TRBD1 (6 bases). The CDR3 sequence is CAISDPITGTNEKLFF. The CDR3 bases are TGTGCCATCAGTGATCCGATAACAGGGACTAATGAAAAACTGTTTTTT.